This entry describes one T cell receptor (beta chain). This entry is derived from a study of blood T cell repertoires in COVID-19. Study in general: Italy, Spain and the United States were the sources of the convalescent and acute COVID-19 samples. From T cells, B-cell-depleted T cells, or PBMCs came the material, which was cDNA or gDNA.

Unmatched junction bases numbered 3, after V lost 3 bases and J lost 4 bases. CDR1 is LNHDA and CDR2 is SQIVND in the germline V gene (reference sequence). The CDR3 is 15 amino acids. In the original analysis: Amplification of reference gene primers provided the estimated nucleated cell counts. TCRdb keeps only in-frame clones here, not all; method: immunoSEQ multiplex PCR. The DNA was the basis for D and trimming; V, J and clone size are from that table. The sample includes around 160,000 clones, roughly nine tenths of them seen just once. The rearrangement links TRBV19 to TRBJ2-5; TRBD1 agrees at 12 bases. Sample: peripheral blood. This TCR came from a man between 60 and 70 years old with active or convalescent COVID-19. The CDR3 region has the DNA TGTGCCAGTAGTATCCGGGACAGGGGGCGAGAGACCCAGTACTTC. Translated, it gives CASSIRDRGRETQYF.